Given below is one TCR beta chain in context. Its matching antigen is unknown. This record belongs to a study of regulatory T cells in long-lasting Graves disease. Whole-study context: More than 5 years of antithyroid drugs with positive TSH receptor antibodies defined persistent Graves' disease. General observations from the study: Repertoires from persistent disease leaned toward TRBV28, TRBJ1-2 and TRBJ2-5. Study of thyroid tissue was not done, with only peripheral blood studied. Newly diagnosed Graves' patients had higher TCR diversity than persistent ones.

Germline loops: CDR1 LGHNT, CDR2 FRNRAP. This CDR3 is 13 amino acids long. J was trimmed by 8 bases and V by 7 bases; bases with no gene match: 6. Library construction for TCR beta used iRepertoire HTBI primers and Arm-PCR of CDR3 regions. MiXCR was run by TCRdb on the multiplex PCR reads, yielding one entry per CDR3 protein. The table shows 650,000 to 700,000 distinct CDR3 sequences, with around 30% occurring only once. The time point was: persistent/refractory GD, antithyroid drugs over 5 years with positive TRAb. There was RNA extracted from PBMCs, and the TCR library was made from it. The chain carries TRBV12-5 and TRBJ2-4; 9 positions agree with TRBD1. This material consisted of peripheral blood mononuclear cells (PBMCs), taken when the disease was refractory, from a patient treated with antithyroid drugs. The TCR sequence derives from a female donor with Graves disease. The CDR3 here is CASDPGQGHIQYF. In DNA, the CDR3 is TGTGCTAGTGATCCGGGACAGGGACACATTCAGTACTTC.